One sample yielded the 29 T cell receptor beta chains listed below, sequenced in a study of blood T cell repertoires in COVID-19. Measured with immunoSEQ multiplex PCR; TCRdb has only the in-frame clones, and not every one. Among about 400,000 clones listed, roughly 86% were seen once. The sequenced material came from PBMCs or T cells enriched from blood (not recorded which). These receptor sequences come from a woman in her 40s with acute COVID-19.

CDR3 loop: CASSQGGTGAQPQHF. Here the CDR3 DNA reads TGTGCCAGCAGCCAAGGAGGGACAGGGGCTCAGCCCCAGCATTTT. V gene TRBV3-1 (or the pseudogene TRBV3-2) combines with J gene TRBJ1-5, with 10 bases lining up with TRBD1. This CDR3 is built from 15 residues. Trimming at V came to 1 base and at J to 6 bases, leaving 3 bases not matched to a gene. Per germline, CDR1 LGHDT and CDR2 YNNKEL (reference sequence).

This chain links TRBV5-1 with TRBJ1-2; D is undetermined. Trimming left V 0 bases short and J 1 base short, with 7 bases between. The CDR3 covers 14 residues. The germline V gene encodes CDR1 SGHRS and CDR2 YFSETQ. The CDR3 nucleotides are TGCGCCAGCAGCTTGGATATCGTTAACTATGGCTACACCTTC. Translating gives CASSLDIVNYGYTF.

CDR3 protein: CASSLWTGGEQETQYF. Written as DNA, the CDR3 is TGTGCCAGCAGCTTATGGACAGGAGGAGAACAAGAGACCCAGTACTTC. The rearrangement links TRBV7-9 to TRBJ2-5; TRBD1 matches at 7 bases. The CDR3 covers 16 residues. Germline CDR1 is SEHNR and CDR2 is FQNEAQ (reference sequence). The V and J ends lost 2 bases and 2 bases, in that order; junction bases with no gene match: 8.

The chain combines TRBV10-3 with TRBJ2-5, with D possibly matching TRBD1 (5 bases). This CDR3 region has 13 residues. Trimming removed 7 bases at V and 5 bases at J, with 14 bases between. CDR1 is ENHRY and CDR2 is SYGVKD in the germline V gene. CDR3 sequence: CAIKRGPQETQYF. The CDR3 DNA sequence: TGTGCCATCAAAAGGGGCCCTCAGGAGACCCAGTACTTC.

V gene TRBV6-1 combines with J gene TRBJ2-5; TRBD2 agrees at 15 bases. V was clipped by 7 bases and J by 3 bases; unmatched bases: 3. This CDR3 region has 15 residues. The V gene's germline CDR1 is MNHNS and CDR2 SASEGT. DNA for the CDR3: TGTGCCAGCACTAGGACTAGCGGGGGGGAAGAGACCCAGTACTTC. This codes for CASTRTSGGEETQYF.

V is TRBV6-5 and J is TRBJ2-3; 9 bases match TRBD2. The junction had 8 bases not matched to a gene; V was cut back by 8 bases and J by 5 bases. This CDR3 is built from 14 residues. Germline assignment: CDR1 MNHEY and CDR2 SVGAGI. CDR3 protein: CASRRGGLVDTQYF. The CDR3, as DNA: TGTGCCAGCCGGCGGGGGGGCCTCGTAGATACGCAGTATTTT.

The CDR3 loop reads CASSQRGGDSPLHF. CDR3 nucleotide sequence: TGTGCCAGCAGCCAGCGGGGAGGGGATTCACCCCTCCACTTT. V usage is TRBV3-1 (or the pseudogene TRBV3-2) and J usage is TRBJ1-6, with D perhaps matching TRBD1 (5 bases). Germline-derived CDR1 and CDR2 are LGHDT and YNNKEL (reference sequence). The CDR3 is 14 amino acids. Trimming removed 3 bases from V and 8 bases from J, with 11 bases in between.

The chain carries TRBV9 and TRBJ2-6; D is unresolved. CDR1 and CDR2 (germline): SGDLS, YYNGEE. The V end was cut by 4 bases, the J end by 0 bases, with 8 bases between. The CDR3 sequence is 15 residues long. In nucleotides, the CDR3 is TGTGCCAGCAGCCCACAGCCCTCTGGGGCCAACGTCCTGACTTTC. This encodes CASSPQPSGANVLTF.

CDR3 sequence reads: CASSSLDSYNEQFF. The DNA for the CDR3 is TGTGCCAGCTCATCACTGGACAGTTACAATGAGCAGTTCTTC. V and J are TRBV18 and TRBJ2-1; D possibly corresponds to TRBD1 (6 bases). Trimming removed 5 bases from V and 4 bases from J, with 12 bases in between. Germline assignment: CDR1 KGHSH and CDR2 LQKENI. The CDR3 loop spans 14 amino acids.

The rearrangement joins TRBV30 to TRBJ1-5; D gene ambiguous. From germline, CDR1 is GTSNPN and CDR2 SVGIG (reference sequence). The V end lost 0 bases, the J end lost 5 bases, and 11 bases lay between the germline ends. The CDR3 has 14 residues. The CDR3 is CAWSVLFADQPQHF. Here the CDR3 DNA reads TGTGCCTGGAGTGTACTGTTCGCCGATCAGCCCCAGCATTTT. Drawing the rest from reference TRBV30 and TRBJ1-5, the complete variable domain is SQTIHQWPATLVQPVGSPLSLECTVEGTSNPNLYWYRQAAGRGLQLLFYSVGIGQISSEVPQNLSASRPQDRQFILSSKKLLLSDSGFYLCAWSVLFADQPQHFGDGTRLSIL.

The genes are TRBV13 and TRBJ2-7, with 10 positions matching TRBD1. The germline CDR1 and CDR2 sequences are PRHDT and FYEKMQ (reference sequence). The CDR3 is 14 amino acids. Germline trimming cut 5 bases from V and 7 bases from J; bases unmatched to any gene: 8. CDR3 protein: CASSPRDRGGEQYF. CDR3 DNA: TGTGCCAGCAGCCCCCGGGACAGGGGCGGGGAGCAGTACTTC. Drawing the rest from reference TRBV13 and TRBJ2-7, the complete variable domain is AAGVIQSPRHLIKEKRETATLKCYPIPRHDTVYWYQQGPGQDPQFLISFYEKMQSDKGSIPDRFSAQQFSDYHSELNMSSLELGDSALYFCASSPRDRGGEQYFGPGTRLTVT.

The chain is built from TRBV6-5 and TRBJ2-5; 10 positions agree with TRBD2. Germline V gene lookup returns CDR1 MNHEY and CDR2 SVGAGI. This CDR3 has 15 residues. V gave up 6 bases and J gave up 4 bases; unmatched junction bases: 8. CDR3 sequence: CASSGSGTSVETQYF. In nucleotides, the CDR3 is TGTGCCAGCAGCGGCAGCGGGACTAGCGTAGAGACCCAGTACTTC.

CDR3 amino acids: CASSQLQGSNTGELFF. The CDR3 DNA reads TGCGCCAGCAGCCAACTACAGGGGTCTAACACCGGGGAGCTGTTTTTT. This sequence joins TRBV4-1 and TRBJ2-2, with 7 bases aligning to TRBD1. The trim removed 2 bases at V and 2 bases at J, leaving 5 bases unmatched. The CDR3 runs to 16 residues. The germline V gene encodes CDR1 MGHRA and CDR2 YSYEKL.

The chain is built from TRBV5-4 and TRBJ1-1, with 8 bases identical to TRBD1. The CDR3 length is 15 residues. The V segment lost 0 bases and the J segment 4 bases; nucleotides outside the gene matches: 5. CDR1 and CDR2 from the germline V gene are SGHNT and YYREEE (reference sequence). The CDR3 DNA follows: TGTGCCAGCAGCTTGGGACACAGGGGGGGCACTGAAGCTTTCTTT. It is translated as CASSLGHRGGTEAFF.

The V gene is TRBV12-3 or TRBV12-4, the J gene TRBJ2-7; D is unresolved. Trimming removed 3 bases from V and 5 bases from J, with 8 bases in between. The length of the CDR3 is 12 residues. CDR3: CASSFGTNEQYF. The CDR3 bases are TGTGCCAGCAGTTTTGGCACTAACGAGCAGTACTTC.

The chain has TRBV6-5 and TRBJ1-1; D not certain. V lost 0 bases to trimming and J lost 0 bases, with 8 bases between them. The germline CDR1 and CDR2 sequences are MNHEY and SVGAGI. This CDR3 region has 15 residues. The CDR3 coding sequence is TGTGCCAGCAGTTACTCGGGCAGCATGAACACTGAAGCTTTCTTT. This codes for CASSYSGSMNTEAFF.

The V and J genes are TRBV5-6 and TRBJ2-7; the D gene is possibly TRBD2 (6 bases). Germline V CDR1 and CDR2: SGHDT, YYEEEE. V lost 2 bases to trimming and J lost 7 bases, with 19 bases between them. The CDR3 is made up of 15 amino acids. DNA of the CDR3: TGTGCCAGCAGCTTAGGGCTCTCGGGGGTCGGGGAGCAGTACTTC. Amino acid sequence: CASSLGLSGVGEQYF.

The V and J genes are TRBV7-2 and TRBJ2-2; TRBD2 matches at 7 bases. V gave up 3 bases and J gave up 5 bases; unmatched junction bases: 6. The germline V gene encodes CDR1 SGHTA and CDR2 FQGNSA. This CDR3 spans 15 amino acids. The DNA for the CDR3 is TGTGCCAGCAGCTTTGGCGGGGGAGGTACCGGGGAGCTGTTTTTT. It is translated as CASSFGGGGTGELFF.

The CDR3 DNA reads as TGTGCCAGCAGCCCGAGCGGGGGGGCCGGCACAGATACGCAGTATTTT. Translating it yields CASSPSGGAGTDTQYF. The rearrangement joins TRBV11-2 to TRBJ2-3; 10 bases line up with TRBD2. The J segment lost 1 base and the V segment lost 5 bases, leaving 6 bases of the junction unmatched. The CDR3 has 16 residues. CDR1 SGHAT and CDR2 FQNNGV come from the germline V gene.

The chain links TRBV2 to TRBJ1-5; D is undetermined. Trimming stripped 7 bases from V and 0 bases from J, with 13 bases between. From germline, CDR1 is SNHLY and CDR2 FYNNEI. This CDR3 spans 15 amino acids. The CDR3 protein is CASNGRTYSNQPQHF. For the CDR3, the DNA is TGTGCCAGCAATGGTAGAACTTATAGCAATCAGCCCCAGCATTTT. Full variable domain (missing parts from reference TRBV2 and TRBJ1-5): EPEVTQTPSHQVTQMGQEVILRCVPISNHLYFYWYRQILGQKVEFLVSFYNNEISEKSEIFDDQFSVERPDGSNFTLKIRSTKLEDSAMYFCASNGRTYSNQPQHFGDGTRLSIL.

The V gene is TRBV3-1 (or the pseudogene TRBV3-2), the J gene TRBJ2-1, with D unresolved. Germline loops: CDR1 LGHDT, CDR2 YNNKEL (reference sequence). This CDR3 spans 14 amino acids. Trimming stripped 4 bases from V and 2 bases from J, with 9 bases between. The CDR3: CASSPHSPYNEQFF. CDR3 nucleotides: TGTGCCAGCAGCCCGCACAGTCCCTACAATGAGCAGTTCTTC.

The chain has TRBV12-3 or TRBV12-4 and TRBJ1-1; a weak D match, TRBD1 (6 bases). Trimming removed 4 bases from V and 5 bases from J, with 8 bases in between. The CDR3 runs 12 residues. This chain's CDR3 is CASSSTGTEAFF. The DNA of the CDR3 is TGTGCCAGCAGTTCGACAGGAACTGAAGCTTTCTTT.

DNA for the CDR3: TGTGCCAGCAGCCAAACAGGGCTTGGAGGCGAAAAACTGTTTTTT. Translation: CASSQTGLGGEKLFF. The V call is TRBV5-4, the J call TRBJ1-4, with D tentatively TRBD1 (6 bases). Deletions cut 4 bases from V and 8 bases from J, with 18 bases between. The CDR3 has 15 amino acids. The germline CDR1 and CDR2 sequences are SGHNT and YYREEE (reference sequence).

The chain carries TRBV24-1 and TRBJ1-2; D is ambiguous. This CDR3 spans 10 amino acids. Trimming left V 7 bases short and J 9 bases short, with 8 bases between. Germline CDR1 is KGHDR and CDR2 is SFDVKD. The CDR3 sequence is CATRQWCYTF. CDR3 nucleotide sequence: TGTGCCACCAGGCAGTGGTGCTACACCTTC.

The genes are TRBV9 and TRBJ2-1; D ambiguous. Germline V gene data show CDR1 as SGDLS and CDR2 as YYNGEE. V lost 0 bases, J lost 3 bases, and 4 bases lay in between. The CDR3 runs to 13 residues. The CDR3 sequence: CASSVGVYNEQFF. CDR3 nucleotide sequence: TGTGCCAGCAGCGTAGGAGTCTACAATGAGCAGTTCTTC.

The chain couples TRBV5-1 to TRBJ2-5; 9 bases align to TRBD1. The CDR3 is 18 residues long. CDR1 SGHRS and CDR2 YFSETQ come from the germline V gene. Losses at the gene ends were 0 bases for V and 1 base for J; bases not matched to a gene: 10. The CDR3 nucleotides are TGCGCCAGCAGCTTGGCCCCCGCCGGACAGGGGACCCAAGAGACCCAGTACTTC. Protein product: CASSLAPAGQGTQETQYF.

This rearrangement joins TRBV4-2 to TRBJ1-5; unclear D gene. V lost 2 bases and J 7 bases, leaving 12 bases between the germline ends. The germline V gene has CDR1 LGHNA and CDR2 YNFKEQ. The CDR3 has 14 residues. DNA for the CDR3: TGTGCCAGCAGCCAATCCACGCGGCGCCAGCCCCAGCATTTT. Translated, it gives CASSQSTRRQPQHF.

The chain joins TRBV13 to TRBJ2-1; 8 bases fit TRBD1. Per germline, CDR1 PRHDT and CDR2 FYEKMQ (reference sequence). This CDR3 comprises 15 residues. With 0 bases clipped from V and 7 bases from J, the junction kept 5 bases outside the gene matches. The CDR3 DNA reads as TGTGCCAGCAGCTTAGGCCCAGGGGGCAAGAATGAGCAGTTCTTC. Translation: CASSLGPGGKNEQFF. Complete variable domain (other parts from reference TRBV13 and TRBJ2-1): AAGVIQSPRHLIKEKRETATLKCYPIPRHDTVYWYQQGPGQDPQFLISFYEKMQSDKGSIPDRFSAQQFSDYHSELNMSSLELGDSALYFCASSLGPGGKNEQFFGPGTRLTVL.

This clone came up a few times. This sequence joins TRBV2 and TRBJ1-5; D might be TRBD1 (6 bases). The length of the CDR3 is 14 residues. V lost 3 bases, J lost 3 bases, and 9 bases lay in between. In germline, CDR1 is SNHLY, CDR2 FYNNEI. CDR3 sequence (DNA): TGTGCCAGCAGTGAGTGGACAGTCAATCAGCCCCAGCATTTT. Its protein product is CASSEWTVNQPQHF.